This record looks at one T cell receptor (beta chain) sequence and its context. V dropped 5 bases and J dropped 3 bases, with 8 bases sitting between them. This CDR3 region has 13 residues. Germline V gene lookup returns CDR1 SEHNR and CDR2 FQNEAQ (reference sequence). The sample belongs to a study of technical replicates of blood from several donors. Profiled with immunoSEQ multiplex PCR; TCRdb holds only in-frame clones, not every one. This sample has 80,000 or so clones; 90% to 95% occur once, and the top ten carry 0.3% to 0.45%. The receptor comes from a human donor in good health. The chain couples TRBV7-9 to TRBJ1-5; the D gene is possibly TRBD1 (5 bases). The sample comprised T cells isolated from PBMCs. CDR3 DNA: TGTGCCAGCAGCGCAGGGTTCAATCAGCCCCAGCATTTT. It encodes CASSAGFNQPQHF. Complete variable domain (other parts from reference TRBV7-9 and TRBJ1-5): DTGVSQNPRHKITKRGQNVTFRCDPISEHNRLYWYRQTLGQGPEFLTYFQNEAQLEKSRLLSDRFSAERPKGSFSTLEIQRTEQGDSAMYLCASSAGFNQPQHFGDGTRLSIL.